This T cell receptor beta chain was captured in a study of blood T cell repertoires in COVID-19 (dated by TCRdb to the early 2020s). Broadly, across the study: Collaborator samples came from the United States, Italy and Spain and covered acute and convalescent phases of COVID-19. The samples were drawn from two sources: the first 160 participants of the ongoing ImmuneRACE study, and about 1,300 subjects contributed by 6 global collaborators. The material from the prospective study consisted of cDNA or gDNA derived from T cells, B-cell-depleted T cells, or PBMCs. Deeply sampled blood TCRbeta repertoires from subjects exposed to, actively infected with, or recovered from COVID-19 were included in the dataset. Nearly every sample came with metadata listing a de-identified subject ID, COVID-19 status, age in years and sex. HLA class I and class II types, where available, came from metadata supplied by the sample provider rather than from assay-based typing. A freely available public database, intended as a resource for researchers studying the immune response to SARS-CoV-2, is where the repertoires were released.

Taken from the germline V gene (reference sequence), the CDR1 and CDR2 loops are LNHDA and SQIVND. For this chain, trimming is 3 bases at the V end and 0 bases at the J end, and the number of junction bases without a gene match is 15. Including the terminal cysteine and phenylalanine, the CDR3 comprises 20 residues. CDR3 DNA only is kept here, 60 bases in frame from base 1. Each collaborating institution followed its own protocols to collect whole blood in K2EDTA tubes. For TCRbeta analysis, collaborator samples were shipped as frozen whole blood, as isolated PBMCs, or as DNA extracted from either sample type. In the case of this clone: The antigen it binds to is not known. Per-nucleotide qualities are absent, and no much larger clonotype sits a single base away.

TCRbeta CDR3 regions were amplified from genomic DNA using the immunoSEQ Assay, a bias-controlled multiplex PCR. The published analysis was carried out like this. The number of nucleated cells in each sample was estimated from the amplification of reference gene primers within the assay. To quantify the absolute abundance of each unique TCRbeta CDR3 rearrangement, sequence reads were collapsed and filtered. For each sample, productive Simpson clonality was calculated by taking the square root of Simpson's diversity index across productive rearrangements. TCRdb re-hosts the immuneACCESS table, in-frame sequences only. Its copies lack some clones; in the studies checked, an unresolved V gene accounts for under half of them, and the cause for the rest is not known. V and J calls plus clone size are reproduced from that table; the DNA served to infer D and trimming. Present in this sample are nearly 200,000 clones, approximately 82% of which were seen just once. The ten most abundant clones make up roughly 6.9% of the sample.

Results the study describes overall, beyond this receptor: The amount of clinical and demographic metadata varied by source and participant and was provided uncurated.

This receptor chain uses TRBV19 and TRBJ1-5; TRBD1 lines up with 9 middle nucleotides. The TCR originated in a human donor with acute or convalescent COVID-19. The donor label of this sample is uncertain. Sequencing used peripheral blood. The CDR3 is CASSIPPDRGFTYSNQPQHF. The DNA sequence is TGTGCCAGTAGTATCCCCCCGGACAGGGGATTTACCTATAGCAATCAGCCCCAGCATTTT.